This T cell receptor (beta chain) derives from a study of blood T cells in healthy people across ages. Germline V CDR1 and CDR2: MNHEY, SVGAGI. CDR3 size: 16 residues. The amount of total RNA extracted per sample was at least 5.5 micrograms. This clonotype showed up just a few times. As yet, its antigen is unknown. With a J-beta primer mix and a sample-barcoded 5' primer, a second PCR ran about 6 to 11 cycles. One entry per CDR3 protein, called by TCRdb with MiXCR from the 5' RACE reads. The sample has approximately 730,000 distinct CDR3 sequences; approximately 39% are singletons. Study-level findings and limits: Higher diversity and more naive CD4+ cells were features of long-lived donors, compared to aged donors.

The J gene is TRBJ2-1, the V gene TRBV6-5; TRBD2 aligns across 10 bases. With the DNA end fitting TRBJ2-7 better, the J assignment may be wrong. The sequence was obtained from a woman aged 60 to 75 in good health. Source material: blood. The CDR3 loop is CASSYSFLAGANEQYF. The CDR3 DNA is TGTGCCAGCAGTTACTCTTTTCTAGCGGGAGCCAATGAGCAGTACTTC.